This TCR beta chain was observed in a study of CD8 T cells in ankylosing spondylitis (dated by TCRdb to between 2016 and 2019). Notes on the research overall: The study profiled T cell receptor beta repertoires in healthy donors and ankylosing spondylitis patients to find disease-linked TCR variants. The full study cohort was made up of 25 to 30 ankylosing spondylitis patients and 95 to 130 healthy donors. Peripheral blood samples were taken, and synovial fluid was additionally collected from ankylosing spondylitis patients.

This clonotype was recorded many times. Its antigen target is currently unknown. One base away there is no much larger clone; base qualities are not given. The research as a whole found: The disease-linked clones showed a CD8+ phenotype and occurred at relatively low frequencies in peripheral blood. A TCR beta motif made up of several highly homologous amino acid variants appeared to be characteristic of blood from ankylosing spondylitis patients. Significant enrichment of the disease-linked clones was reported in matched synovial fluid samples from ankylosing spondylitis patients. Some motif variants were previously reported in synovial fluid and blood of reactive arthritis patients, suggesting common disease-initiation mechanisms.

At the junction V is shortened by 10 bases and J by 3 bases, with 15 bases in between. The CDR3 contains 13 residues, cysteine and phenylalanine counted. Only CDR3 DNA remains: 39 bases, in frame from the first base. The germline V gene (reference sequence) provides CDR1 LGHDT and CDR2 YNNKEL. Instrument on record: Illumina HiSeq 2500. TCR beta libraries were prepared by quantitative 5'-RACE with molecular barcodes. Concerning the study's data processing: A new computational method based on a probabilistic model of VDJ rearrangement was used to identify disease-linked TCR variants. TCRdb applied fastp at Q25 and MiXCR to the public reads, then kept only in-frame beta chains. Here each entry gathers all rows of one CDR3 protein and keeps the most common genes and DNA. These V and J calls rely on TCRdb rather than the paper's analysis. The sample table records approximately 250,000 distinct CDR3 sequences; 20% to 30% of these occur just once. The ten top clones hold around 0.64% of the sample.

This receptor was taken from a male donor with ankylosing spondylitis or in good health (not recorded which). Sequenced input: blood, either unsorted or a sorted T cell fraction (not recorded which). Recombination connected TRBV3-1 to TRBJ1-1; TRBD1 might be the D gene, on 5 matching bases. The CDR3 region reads CATRGEKDTEAFF. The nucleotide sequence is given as TGTGCCACCCGAGGGGAAAAGGACACTGAAGCTTTCTTT.